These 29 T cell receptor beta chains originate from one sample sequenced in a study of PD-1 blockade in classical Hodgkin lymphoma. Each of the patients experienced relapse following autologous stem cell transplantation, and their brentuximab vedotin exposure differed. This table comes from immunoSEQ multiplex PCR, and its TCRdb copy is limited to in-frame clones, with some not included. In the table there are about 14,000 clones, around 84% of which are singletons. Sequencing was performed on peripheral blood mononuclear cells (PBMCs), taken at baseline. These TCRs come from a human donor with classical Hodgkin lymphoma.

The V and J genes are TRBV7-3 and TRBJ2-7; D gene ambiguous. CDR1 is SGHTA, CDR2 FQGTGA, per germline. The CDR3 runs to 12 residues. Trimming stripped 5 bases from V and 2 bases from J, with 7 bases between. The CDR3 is CASSRSTYEQYF. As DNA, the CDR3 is TGTGCCAGCAGCCGCTCCACCTACGAGCAGTACTTC. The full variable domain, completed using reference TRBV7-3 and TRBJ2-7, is GAGVSQTPSNKVTEKGKYVELRCDPISGHTALYWYRQSLGQGPEFLIYFQGTGAADDSGLPNDRFFAVRPEGSVSTLKIQRTERGDSAVYLCASSRSTYEQYFGPGTRLTVT.

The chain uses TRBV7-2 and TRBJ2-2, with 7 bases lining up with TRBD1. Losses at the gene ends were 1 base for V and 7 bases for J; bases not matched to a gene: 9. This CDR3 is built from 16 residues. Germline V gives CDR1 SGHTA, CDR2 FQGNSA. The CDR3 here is CASSLGSDRLIGELFF. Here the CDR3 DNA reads TGTGCCAGCAGCTTAGGGTCGGACAGGCTCATCGGGGAGCTGTTTTTT.

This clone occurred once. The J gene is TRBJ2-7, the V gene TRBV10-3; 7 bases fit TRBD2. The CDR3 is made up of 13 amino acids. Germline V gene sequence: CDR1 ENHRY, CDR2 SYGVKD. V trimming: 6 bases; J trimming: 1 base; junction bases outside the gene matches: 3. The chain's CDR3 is CAIRTSVSYEQYF. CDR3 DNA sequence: TGTGCCATCAGAACTAGCGTATCCTACGAGCAGTACTTC.

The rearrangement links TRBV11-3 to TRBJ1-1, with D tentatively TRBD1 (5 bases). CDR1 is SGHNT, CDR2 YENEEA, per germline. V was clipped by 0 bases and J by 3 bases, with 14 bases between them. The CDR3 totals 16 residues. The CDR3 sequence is CASSLETMGRDTEAFF. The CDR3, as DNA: TGTGCCAGCAGCTTAGAAACCATGGGGCGCGACACTGAAGCTTTCTTT.

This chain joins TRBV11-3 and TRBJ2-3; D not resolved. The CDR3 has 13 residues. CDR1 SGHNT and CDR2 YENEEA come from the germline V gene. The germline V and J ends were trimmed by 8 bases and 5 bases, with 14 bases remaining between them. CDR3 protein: CASLGPPGDTQYF. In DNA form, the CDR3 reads TGTGCCAGCCTAGGACCTCCCGGAGATACGCAGTATTTT.

The CDR3 nucleotides are TGTGCCAGCTCACCGTGGGGGAGGGAGACCCAGTACTTC. Translated, it gives CASSPWGRETQYF. The gene calls are TRBV18 and TRBJ2-5, with D tentatively TRBD2 (6 bases). Trimming left V 3 bases short and J 5 bases short, with 10 bases between. Germline CDR1 reads KGHSH; CDR2 reads LQKENI. The CDR3 is made up of 13 amino acids.

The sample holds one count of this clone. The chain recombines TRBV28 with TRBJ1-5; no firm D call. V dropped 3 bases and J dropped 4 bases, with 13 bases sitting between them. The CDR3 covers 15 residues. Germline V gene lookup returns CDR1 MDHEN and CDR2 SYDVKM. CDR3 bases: TGTGCCAGCAGTTTTCCGGGGTCGTGGAATCAGCCCCAGCATTTT. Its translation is CASSFPGSWNQPQHF.

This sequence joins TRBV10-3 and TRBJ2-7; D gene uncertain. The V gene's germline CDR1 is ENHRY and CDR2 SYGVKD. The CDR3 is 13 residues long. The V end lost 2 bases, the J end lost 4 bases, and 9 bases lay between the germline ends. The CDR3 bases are TGTGCCATCAGTGAGGGATTTCTTTACGAGCAGTACTTC. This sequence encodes CAISEGFLYEQYF.

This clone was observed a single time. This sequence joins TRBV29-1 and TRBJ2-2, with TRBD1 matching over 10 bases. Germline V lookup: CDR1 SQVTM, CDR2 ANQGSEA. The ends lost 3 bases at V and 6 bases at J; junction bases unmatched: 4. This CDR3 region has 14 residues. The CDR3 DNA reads TGCAGCGTTGACGGGACAGGGGTTTCCGGGGAGCTGTTTTTT. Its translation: CSVDGTGVSGELFF.

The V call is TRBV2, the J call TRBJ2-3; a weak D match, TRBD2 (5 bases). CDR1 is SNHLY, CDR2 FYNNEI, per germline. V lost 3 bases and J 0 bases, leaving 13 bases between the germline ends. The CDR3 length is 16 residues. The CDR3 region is CASSDGAAFSTDTQYF. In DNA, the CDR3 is TGTGCCAGCAGTGACGGAGCGGCCTTTAGCACAGATACGCAGTATTTT. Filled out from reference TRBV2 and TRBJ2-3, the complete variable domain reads EPEVTQTPSHQVTQMGQEVILRCVPISNHLYFYWYRQILGQKVEFLVSFYNNEISEKSEIFDDQFSVERPDGSNFTLKIRSTKLEDSAMYFCASSDGAAFSTDTQYFGPGTRLTVL.

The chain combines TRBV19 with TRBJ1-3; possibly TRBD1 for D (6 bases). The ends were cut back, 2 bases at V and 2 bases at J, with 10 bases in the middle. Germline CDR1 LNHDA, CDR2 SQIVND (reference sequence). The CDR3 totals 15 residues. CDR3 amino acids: CASSINTGTGNTIYF. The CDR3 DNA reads TGTGCCAGTAGTATAAACACAGGGACTGGAAACACCATATATTTT.

For the CDR3, the DNA is TGTGCCAGCGTCGGACATGGGGGGAACACTGAAGCTTTCTTT. As protein: CASVGHGGNTEAFF. V gene TRBV25-1 combines with J gene TRBJ1-1; D is perhaps TRBD1 (5 bases). V gave up 8 bases and J gave up 1 base, with 14 bases separating them. This CDR3 region has 14 residues. The germline V gene has CDR1 MGHDK and CDR2 SYGVNS.

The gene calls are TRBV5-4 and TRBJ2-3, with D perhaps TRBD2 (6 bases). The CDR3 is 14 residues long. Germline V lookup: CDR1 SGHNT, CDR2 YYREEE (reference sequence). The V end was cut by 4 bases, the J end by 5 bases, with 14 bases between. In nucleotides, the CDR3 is TGTGCCAGCAGCCTAAACGGGGGTAAAGATACGCAGTATTTT. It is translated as CASSLNGGKDTQYF.

CDR3 region: CASSYSGGSYGYTF. CDR3 nucleotide sequence: TGTGCCAGCAGTTACTCGGGGGGGAGCTATGGCTACACCTTC. The gene calls are TRBV6-5 and TRBJ1-2; D possibly corresponds to TRBD1 (5 bases). Trimming removed 0 bases at V and 4 bases at J, with 9 bases between. CDR3 length: 14 residues. Germline loops: CDR1 MNHEY, CDR2 SVGAGI.

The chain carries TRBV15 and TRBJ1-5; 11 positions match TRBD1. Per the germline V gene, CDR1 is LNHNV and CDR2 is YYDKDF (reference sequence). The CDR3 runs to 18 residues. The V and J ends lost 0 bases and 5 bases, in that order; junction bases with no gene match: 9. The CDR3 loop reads CATSRDWGQGGSYQPQHF. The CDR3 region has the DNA TGTGCCACCAGCAGAGATTGGGGACAGGGGGGATCCTATCAGCCCCAGCATTTT.

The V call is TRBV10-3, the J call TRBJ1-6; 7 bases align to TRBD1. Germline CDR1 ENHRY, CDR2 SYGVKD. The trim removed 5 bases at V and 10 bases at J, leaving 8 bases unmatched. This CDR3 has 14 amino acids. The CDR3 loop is CAISPAGGGSPLHF. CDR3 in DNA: TGTGCCATCAGTCCCGCAGGGGGAGGATCACCCCTCCACTTT.

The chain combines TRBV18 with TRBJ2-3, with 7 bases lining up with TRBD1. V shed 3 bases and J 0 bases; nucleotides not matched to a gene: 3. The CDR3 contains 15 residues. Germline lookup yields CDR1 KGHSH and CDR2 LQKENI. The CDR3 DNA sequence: TGTGCCAGCTCACCGACAGGGCTCAGCACAGATACGCAGTATTTT. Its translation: CASSPTGLSTDTQYF.

The CDR3 here is CASPVREMNTEAFF. In DNA form, the CDR3 reads TGTGCCAGCCCTGTCCGGGAGATGAACACTGAAGCTTTCTTT. The chain links TRBV7-9 to TRBJ1-1; D is unclear. V lost 8 bases and J lost 0, with 13 bases in between. The germline CDR1 and CDR2 sequences are SEHNR and FQNEAQ (reference sequence). The CDR3 sequence is 14 residues long. Using reference TRBV7-9 and TRBJ1-1 for the parts outside the CDR3, the full variable domain is DTGVSQNPRHKITKRGQNVTFRCDPISEHNRLYWYRQTLGQGPEFLTYFQNEAQLEKSRLLSDRFSAERPKGSFSTLEIQRTEQGDSAMYLCASPVREMNTEAFFGQGTRLTVV.

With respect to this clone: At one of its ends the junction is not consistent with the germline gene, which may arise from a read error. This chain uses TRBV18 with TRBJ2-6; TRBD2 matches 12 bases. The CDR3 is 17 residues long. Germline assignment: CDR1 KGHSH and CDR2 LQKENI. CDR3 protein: CASSPLAGGSGANVLTF. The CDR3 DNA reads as TGTGCCAGCTCCCCACTAGCGGGGGGAAGTGGGGCCAACGTCCTGACTTTC. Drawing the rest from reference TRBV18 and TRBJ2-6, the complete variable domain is NAGVMQNPRHLVRRRGQEARLRCSPMKGHSHVYWYRQLPEEGLKFMVYLQKENIIDESGMPKERFSAEFPKEGPSILRIQQVVRGDSAAYFCASSPLAGGSGANVLTFGAGSRLTVL.

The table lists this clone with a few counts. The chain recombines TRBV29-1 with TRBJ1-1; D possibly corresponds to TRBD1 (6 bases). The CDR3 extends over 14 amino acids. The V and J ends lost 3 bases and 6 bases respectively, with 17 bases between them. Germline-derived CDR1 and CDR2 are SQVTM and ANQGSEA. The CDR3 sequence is CSVELSGAYPEAFF. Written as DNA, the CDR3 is TGCAGCGTTGAGTTGTCGGGGGCTTACCCTGAAGCTTTCTTT.

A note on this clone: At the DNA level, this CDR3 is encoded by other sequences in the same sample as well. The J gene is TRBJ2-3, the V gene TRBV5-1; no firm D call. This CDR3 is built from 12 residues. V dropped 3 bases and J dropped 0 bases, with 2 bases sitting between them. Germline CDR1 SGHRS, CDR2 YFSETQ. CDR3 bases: TGCGCCAGCAGCTCTAGCACAGATACGCAGTATTTT. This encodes CASSSSTDTQYF.

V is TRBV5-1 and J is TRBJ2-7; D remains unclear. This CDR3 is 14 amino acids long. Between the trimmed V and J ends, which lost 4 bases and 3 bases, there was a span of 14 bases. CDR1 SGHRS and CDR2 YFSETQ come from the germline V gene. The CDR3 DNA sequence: TGCGCCAGCAGCCCCCGCTTTCCAAACTACGAGCAGTACTTC. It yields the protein CASSPRFPNYEQYF.

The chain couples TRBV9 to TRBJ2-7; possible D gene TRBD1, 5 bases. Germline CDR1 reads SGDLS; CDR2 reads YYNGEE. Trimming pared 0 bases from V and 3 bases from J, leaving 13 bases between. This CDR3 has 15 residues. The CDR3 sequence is CASSVAPSTDYEQYF. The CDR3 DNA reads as TGTGCCAGCAGCGTAGCTCCATCGACAGACTACGAGCAGTACTTC.

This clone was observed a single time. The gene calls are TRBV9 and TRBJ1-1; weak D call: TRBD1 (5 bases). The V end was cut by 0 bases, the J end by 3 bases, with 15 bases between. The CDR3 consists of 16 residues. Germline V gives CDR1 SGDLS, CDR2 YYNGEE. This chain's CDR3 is CASSVERGGVDTEAFF. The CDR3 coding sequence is TGTGCCAGCAGCGTAGAAAGGGGAGGGGTGGACACTGAAGCTTTCTTT.

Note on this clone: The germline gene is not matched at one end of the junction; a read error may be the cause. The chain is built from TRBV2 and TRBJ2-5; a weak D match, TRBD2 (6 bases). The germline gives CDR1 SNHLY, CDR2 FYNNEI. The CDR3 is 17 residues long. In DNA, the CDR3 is TGTGCCAGCAGTGAAACGATGTGGGCTAGCGTACAAGAAACCCAGTACTTC. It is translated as CASSETMWASVQETQYF.

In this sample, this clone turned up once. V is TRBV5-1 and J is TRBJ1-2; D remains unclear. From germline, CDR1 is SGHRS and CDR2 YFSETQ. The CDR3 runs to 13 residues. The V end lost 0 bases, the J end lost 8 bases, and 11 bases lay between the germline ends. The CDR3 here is CASSLVFKTGYTF. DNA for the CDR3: TGCGCCAGCAGCTTGGTATTTAAGACCGGCTACACCTTC.

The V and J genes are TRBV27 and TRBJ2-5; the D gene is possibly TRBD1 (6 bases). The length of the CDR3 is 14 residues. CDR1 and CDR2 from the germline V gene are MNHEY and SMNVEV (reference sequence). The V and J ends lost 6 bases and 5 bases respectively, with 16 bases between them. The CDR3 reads CASSPLPGVETQYF. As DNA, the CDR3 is TGTGCCAGCAGCCCCCTCCCAGGGGTGGAGACCCAGTACTTC.

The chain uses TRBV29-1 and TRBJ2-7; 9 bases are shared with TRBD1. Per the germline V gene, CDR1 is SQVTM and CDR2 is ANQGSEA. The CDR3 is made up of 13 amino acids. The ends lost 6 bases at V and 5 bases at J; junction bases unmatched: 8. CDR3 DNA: TGCAGCGTCAGAGGGACAGGGACAGACGAGCAGTACTTC. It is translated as CSVRGTGTDEQYF.

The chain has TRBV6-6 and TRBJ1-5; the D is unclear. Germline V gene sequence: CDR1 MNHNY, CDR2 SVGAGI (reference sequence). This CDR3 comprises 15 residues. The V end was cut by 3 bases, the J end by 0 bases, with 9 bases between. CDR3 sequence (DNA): TGTGCCAGCAGTTATGGCGGGCCTAGCAATCAGCCCCAGCATTTT. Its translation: CASSYGGPSNQPQHF.